The rows below give T cell receptor beta chains drawn from one sample of a study of blood T cell repertoires in COVID-19. Some clones are missing from TCRdb's copy, which holds only in-frame ones; the method was immunoSEQ multiplex PCR. Of approximately 150,000 clones listed, roughly 84% are singletons. The sequencing sample was made of PBMCs or T cells enriched from blood (not recorded which). The receptor set was obtained from a man aged 45-65 years in a cohort exposed to, infected with or recovered from COVID-19 (not recorded which). Each CDR3 is given with its conserved first and last residue. The D gene is left open where the match is weak. Size values are once, few and many counts, or a class for expanded clones, and some rows have none.

j_call cdr3_length clone_size v_call d_call cdr3_nt cdr3_aa
TRBJ2-5 15 NA TRBV24-1 TRBD1 TGTGCCACCAGTGTGGGGACAGGGAGCCAAGAGACCCAGTACTTC CATSVGTGSQETQYF
TRBJ1-2 16 NA TRBV9 TRBD1 TGTGCCAGCAGCCCGGGACAGGTCTTGAGAGGCTATGGCTACACCTTC CASSPGQVLRGYGYTF
TRBJ1-1 14 NA TRBV3-1/TRBV3-2 NA TGTGCCAGCAGCCAAAGGGAGAAGAACACTGAAGCTTTCTTT CASSQREKNTEAFF
TRBJ2-7 14 NA TRBV19 NA TGTGCCAGTAGTAGGGCAGGGATATCCTACGAGCAGTACTTC CASSRAGISYEQYF
TRBJ2-1 15 NA TRBV5-1 TRBD2 TGCGCCAGCAGCTTGGGAGCGGGAGGGCCGAATGAGCAGTTCTTC CASSLGAGGPNEQFF
TRBJ1-2 15 NA TRBV6-2/TRBV6-3 TRBD1 TGTGCCAGCAGTCCCTGGACAGGCTCTAACTATGGCTACACCTTC CASSPWTGSNYGYTF
TRBJ1-1 13 NA TRBV4-2 NA TGTGCCAGCAGCCAAGATGGGGCAGGGGAAGCTTTCTTT CASSQDGAGEAFF
TRBJ2-7 14 once TRBV5-6 TRBD1 TGTGCCAGCAGCTTGAGGGGGCCCCTCTACGAGCAGTACTTC CASSLRGPLYEQYF
TRBJ1-1 13 NA TRBV19 NA TGTGCCAGTAGTATAGTTGAGGGAGGAGAATCTTTCTTT CASSIVEGGESFF
TRBJ1-2 16 NA TRBV10-3 TRBD1 TGTGCCATCAGACACCCGGGACAGGGGAGGGTCGGTGGCTACACCTTC CAIRHPGQGRVGGYTF
TRBJ2-7 15 NA TRBV19 NA TGTGCCAGTTCCGAAACAGGGAACGGGCCCTACGAGCAGTACTTC CASSETGNGPYEQYF
TRBJ2-7 16 NA TRBV9 TRBD1 TGTGCCAGCAGCGTAGAAGTAGGGGGCCCCTCCTACGAGCAGTACTTC CASSVEVGGPSYEQYF
TRBJ2-2 13 NA TRBV18 NA TGTGCCAGCTCAACCACGGCGGGCGGGGAGCTGTTTTTT CASSTTAGGELFF
TRBJ2-7 13 NA TRBV18 NA TGTGCCAGCTCACCACCCCACTCCTACGAGCAGTACTTC CASSPPHSYEQYF
TRBJ1-1 15 once TRBV10-3 NA TGTGCCATCAGTGAGTCGGGACTTCTGGGCACTGAAGCTTTCTTT CAISESGLLGTEAFF
TRBJ2-5 15 NA TRBV5-1 NA TGCGCCAGCAGCTTGGTCGGGGGACAGCCGGAGACCCAGTACTTC CASSLVGGQPETQYF
TRBJ1-1 13 NA TRBV12-3/TRBV12-4 NA TGTGCCAGCAGTTTAGCGTCCGAGGGTAGAGCTTTCTTT CASSLASEGRAFF
TRBJ2-7 13 NA TRBV29-1 TRBD2 TGCAGCGTTGATGTAGCGTCTAGCGGCGTGCAGTACTTC CSVDVASSGVQYF
TRBJ2-1 16 NA TRBV7-9 TRBD1 TGTGCCAGCAGCTCCGGAACAGGGGTTCTCTACAATGAGCAGTTCTTC CASSSGTGVLYNEQFF
TRBJ2-3 12 NA TRBV10-3 TRBD1 TGTGCCATCAGTACAGGGGCAGATACGCAGTATTTT CAISTGADTQYF
TRBJ2-7 13 NA TRBV11-3 NA TGTGCCAGCAGCTTAGAAGGAGGCAACGAGCAGTACTTC CASSLEGGNEQYF
TRBJ2-7 15 once TRBV19 NA TGTGCCAGTAGTATTTCGGCGGGGGCCTCCTACGAGCAGTACTTC CASSISAGASYEQYF